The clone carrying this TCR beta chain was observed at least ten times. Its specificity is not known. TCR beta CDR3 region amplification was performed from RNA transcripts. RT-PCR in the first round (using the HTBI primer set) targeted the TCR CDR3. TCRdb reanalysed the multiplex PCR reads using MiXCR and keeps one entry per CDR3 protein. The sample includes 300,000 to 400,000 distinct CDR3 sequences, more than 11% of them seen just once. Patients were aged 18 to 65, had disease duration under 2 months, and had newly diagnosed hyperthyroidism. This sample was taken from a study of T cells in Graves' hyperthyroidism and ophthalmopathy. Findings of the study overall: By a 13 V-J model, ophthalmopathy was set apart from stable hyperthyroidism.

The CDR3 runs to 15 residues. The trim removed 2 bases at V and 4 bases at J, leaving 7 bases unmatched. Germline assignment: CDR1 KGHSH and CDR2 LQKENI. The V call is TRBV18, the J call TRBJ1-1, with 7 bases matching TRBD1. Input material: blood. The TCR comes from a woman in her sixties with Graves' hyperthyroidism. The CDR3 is CASSPERTGVTEAFF. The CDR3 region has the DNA TGTGCCAGCTCACCAGAAAGAACAGGGGTCACTGAAGCTTTCTTT.